This T cell receptor beta chain originates from a study of blood T cells in healthy people across ages. Overall study findings and caveats: The long-lived group displayed more naive CD4+ cells, plus higher diversity, than the aged donors did. The recorded TCR beta diversity per million T cells decreased in a roughly linear manner with age.

It was with a sample-barcoded 5' primer and a J-beta primer mix that a second PCR of about 6 to 12 cycles was run. Unique molecular identifiers of 12 random nucleotides labeled each cDNA. Via MiXCR, TCRdb re-called the 5' RACE reads, giving one row per CDR3 protein. Of over 1,500,000 distinct CDR3 sequences listed, just under 50% are singletons. As to this clonotype: Its antigen is unidentified.

The sequenced material came from blood. The TCR originated in a woman aged 40 to 50 in good health.

CDR3 DNA: TGTGCCAGCAGTGACAGTGTCTCGTATAGCGCTAACTATGGCTACACCTTC. This gives the protein CASSDSVSYSANYGYTF. The chain uses TRBV25-1 and TRBJ1-2; D unresolved. This CDR3 spans 17 amino acids. The V gene lost 3 bases and the J gene lost 0 bases, with 17 bases spanning the gap. Germline V gene sequence: CDR1 MGHDK, CDR2 SYGVNS.